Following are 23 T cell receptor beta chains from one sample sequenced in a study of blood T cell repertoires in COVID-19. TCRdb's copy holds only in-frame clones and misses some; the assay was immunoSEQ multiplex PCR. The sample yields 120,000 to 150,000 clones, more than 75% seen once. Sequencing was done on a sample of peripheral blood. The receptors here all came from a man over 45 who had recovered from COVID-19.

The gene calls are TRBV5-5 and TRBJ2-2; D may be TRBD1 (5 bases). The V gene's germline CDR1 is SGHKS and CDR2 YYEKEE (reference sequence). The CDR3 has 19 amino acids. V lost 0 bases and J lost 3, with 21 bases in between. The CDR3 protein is CASSLESGSGRVYTGELFF. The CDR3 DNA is TGTGCCAGCAGCTTGGAATCGGGTTCGGGCAGGGTTTACACCGGGGAGCTGTTTTTT.

The CDR3 region is CASSYPGQGPYNEQFF. In DNA, the CDR3 is TGTGCCAGCAGTTACCCCGGACAGGGTCCCTACAATGAGCAGTTCTTC. This chain connects TRBV6-6 to TRBJ2-1; 8 bases fit TRBD1. Germline trimming cut 2 bases from V and 2 bases from J; bases unmatched to any gene: 5. Germline-derived CDR1 and CDR2 are MNHNY and SVGAGI (reference sequence). The CDR3 spans 16 residues.

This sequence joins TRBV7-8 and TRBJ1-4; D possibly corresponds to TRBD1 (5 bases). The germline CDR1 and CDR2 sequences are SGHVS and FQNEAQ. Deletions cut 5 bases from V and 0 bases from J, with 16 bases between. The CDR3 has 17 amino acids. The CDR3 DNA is TGTGCCAGCAGCCAACAACTTGACAGCGCAACTAATGAAAAACTGTTTTTT. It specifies CASSQQLDSATNEKLFF.

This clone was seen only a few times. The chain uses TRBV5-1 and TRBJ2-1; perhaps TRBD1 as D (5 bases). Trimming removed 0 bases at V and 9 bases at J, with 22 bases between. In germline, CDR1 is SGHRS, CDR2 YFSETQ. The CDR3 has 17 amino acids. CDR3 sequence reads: CASSLDTWAGFYGEQFF. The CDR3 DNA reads TGCGCCAGCAGCTTGGATACATGGGCAGGGTTTTATGGTGAGCAGTTCTTC.

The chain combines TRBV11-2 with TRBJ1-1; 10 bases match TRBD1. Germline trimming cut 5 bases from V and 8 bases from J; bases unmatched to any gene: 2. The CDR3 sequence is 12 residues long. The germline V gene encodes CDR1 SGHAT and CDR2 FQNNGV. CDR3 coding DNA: TGTGCCAGCAGCAGGGACAGGGGAGAAGCTTTCTTT. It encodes CASSRDRGEAFF. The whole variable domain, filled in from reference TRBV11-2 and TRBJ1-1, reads EAGVAQSPRYKIIEKRQSVAFWCNPISGHATLYWYQQILGQGPKLLIQFQNNGVVDDSQLPKDRFSAERLKGVDSTLKIQPAKLEDSAVYLCASSRDRGEAFFGQGTRLTVV.

This CDR3 reads CASSLNRVEETQYF. The CDR3 nucleotides are TGTGCCAGCAGTTTGAACAGGGTGGAAGAGACCCAGTACTTC. V and J are TRBV27 and TRBJ2-5, with D maybe TRBD1 (6 bases). This CDR3 region has 14 residues. CDR1 and CDR2 (germline): MNHEY, SMNVEV (reference sequence). V was shortened by 3 bases and J by 3 bases, with 11 bases between the two germline ends.

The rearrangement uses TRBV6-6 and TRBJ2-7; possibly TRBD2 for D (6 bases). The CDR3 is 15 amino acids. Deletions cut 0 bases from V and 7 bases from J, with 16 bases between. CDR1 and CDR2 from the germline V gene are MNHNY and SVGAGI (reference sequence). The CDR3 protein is CASSYSGLNAAEQYF. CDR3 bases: TGTGCCAGCAGTTACTCGGGACTGAACGCAGCGGAGCAGTACTTC.

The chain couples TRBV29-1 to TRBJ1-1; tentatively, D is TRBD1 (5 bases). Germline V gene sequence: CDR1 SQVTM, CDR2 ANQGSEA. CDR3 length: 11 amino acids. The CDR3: CSSRENTEAFF. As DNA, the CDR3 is TGCAGTTCCAGGGAGAACACTGAAGCTTTCTTT.

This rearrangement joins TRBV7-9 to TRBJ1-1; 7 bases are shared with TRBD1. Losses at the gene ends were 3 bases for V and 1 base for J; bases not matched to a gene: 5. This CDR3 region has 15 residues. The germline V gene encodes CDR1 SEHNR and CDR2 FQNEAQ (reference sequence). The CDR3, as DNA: TGTGCCAGCAGCTTTCCGGGACAGAGGAACACTGAAGCTTTCTTT. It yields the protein CASSFPGQRNTEAFF.

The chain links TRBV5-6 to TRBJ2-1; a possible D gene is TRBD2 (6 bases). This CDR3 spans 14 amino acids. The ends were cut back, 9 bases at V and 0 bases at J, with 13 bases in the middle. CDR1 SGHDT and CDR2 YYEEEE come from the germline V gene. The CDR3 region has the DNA TGTGCCACCAGGGACTTGGGCTCCTACAATGAGCAGTTCTTC. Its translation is CATRDLGSYNEQFF.

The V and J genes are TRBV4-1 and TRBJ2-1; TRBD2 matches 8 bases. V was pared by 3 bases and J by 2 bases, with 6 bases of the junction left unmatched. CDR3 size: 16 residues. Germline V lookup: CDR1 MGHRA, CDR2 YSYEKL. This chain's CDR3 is CASSHPRGGAYNEQFF. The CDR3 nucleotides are TGCGCCAGCAGCCACCCTCGGGGGGGTGCCTACAATGAGCAGTTCTTC.

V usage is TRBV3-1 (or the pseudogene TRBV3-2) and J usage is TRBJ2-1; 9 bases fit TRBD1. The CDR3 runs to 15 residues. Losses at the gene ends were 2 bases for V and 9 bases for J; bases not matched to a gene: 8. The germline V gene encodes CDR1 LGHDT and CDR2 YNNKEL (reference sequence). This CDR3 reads CASSQPGTGSFEQFF. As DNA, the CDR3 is TGTGCCAGCAGCCAACCGGGGACAGGGTCGTTTGAGCAGTTCTTC.

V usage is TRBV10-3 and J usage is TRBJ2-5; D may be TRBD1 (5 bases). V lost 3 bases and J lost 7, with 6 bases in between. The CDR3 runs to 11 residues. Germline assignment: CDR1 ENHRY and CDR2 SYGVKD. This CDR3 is CAISDQGTQYF. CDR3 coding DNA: TGTGCCATCAGTGATCAGGGGACCCAGTACTTC.

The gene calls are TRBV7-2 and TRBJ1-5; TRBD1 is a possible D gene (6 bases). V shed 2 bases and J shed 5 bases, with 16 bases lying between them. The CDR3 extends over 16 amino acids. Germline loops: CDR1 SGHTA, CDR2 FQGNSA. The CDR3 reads CASSLSGQGFYQPQHF. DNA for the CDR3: TGTGCCAGCAGCTTATCGGGACAAGGCTTTTATCAGCCCCAGCATTTT.

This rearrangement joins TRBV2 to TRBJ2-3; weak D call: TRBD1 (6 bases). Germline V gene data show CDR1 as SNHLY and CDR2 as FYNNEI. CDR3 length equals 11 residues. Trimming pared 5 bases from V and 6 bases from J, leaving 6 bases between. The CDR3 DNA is TGTGCCAGCAGTCAGGGGGATACGCAGTATTTT. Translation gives CASSQGDTQYF.

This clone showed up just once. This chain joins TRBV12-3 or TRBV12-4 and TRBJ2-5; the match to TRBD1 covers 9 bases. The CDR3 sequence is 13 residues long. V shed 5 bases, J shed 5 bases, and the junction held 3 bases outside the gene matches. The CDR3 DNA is TGTGCCAGCAGTAAACAGGGGGCGGAGACCCAGTACTTC. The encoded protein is CASSKQGAETQYF.

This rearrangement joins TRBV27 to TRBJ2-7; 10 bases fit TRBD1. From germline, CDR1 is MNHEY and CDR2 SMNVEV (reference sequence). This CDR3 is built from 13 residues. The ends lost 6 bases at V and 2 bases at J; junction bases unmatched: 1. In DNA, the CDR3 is TGTGCCAGCAGGGGGACAGGGGCCTACGAGCAGTACTTC. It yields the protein CASRGTGAYEQYF.

CDR3 coding DNA: TGTGCCAGCAGGCGGACAGCGAACACTGAAGCTTTCTTT. Translated, it gives CASRRTANTEAFF. The chain has TRBV7-2 and TRBJ1-1, with D maybe TRBD1 (6 bases). The V end was cut by 6 bases, the J end by 1 base, with 9 bases between. The CDR3 sequence is 13 residues long. Germline CDR1 and CDR2: SGHTA and FQGNSA.

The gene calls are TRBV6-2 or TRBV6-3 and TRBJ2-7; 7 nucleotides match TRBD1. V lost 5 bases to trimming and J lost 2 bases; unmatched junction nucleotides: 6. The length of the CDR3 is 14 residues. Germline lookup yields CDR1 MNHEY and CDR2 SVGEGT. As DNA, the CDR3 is TGTGCCAGCAGTCCCCCGACAGGGACCTACGAGCAGTACTTC. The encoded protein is CASSPPTGTYEQYF.

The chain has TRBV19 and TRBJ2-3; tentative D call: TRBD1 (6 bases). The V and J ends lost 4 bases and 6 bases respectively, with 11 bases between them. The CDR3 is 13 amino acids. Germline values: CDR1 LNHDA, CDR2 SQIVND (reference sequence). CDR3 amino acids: CASSTRGTDTQYF. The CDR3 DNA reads TGTGCCAGTAGTACCAGGGGTACTGATACGCAGTATTTT. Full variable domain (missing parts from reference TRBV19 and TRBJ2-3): DGGITQSPKYLFRKEGQNVTLSCEQNLNHDAMYWYRQDPGQGLRLIYYSQIVNDFQKGDIAEGYSVSREKKESFPLTVTSAQKNPTAFYLCASSTRGTDTQYFGPGTRLTVL.

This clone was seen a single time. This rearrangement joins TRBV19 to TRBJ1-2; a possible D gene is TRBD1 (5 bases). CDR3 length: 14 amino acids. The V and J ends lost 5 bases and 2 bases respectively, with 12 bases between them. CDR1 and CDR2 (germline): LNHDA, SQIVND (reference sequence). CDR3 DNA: TGTGCCAGTAGTGTAACAGGTGCGAACTATGGCTACACCTTC. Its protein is CASSVTGANYGYTF.

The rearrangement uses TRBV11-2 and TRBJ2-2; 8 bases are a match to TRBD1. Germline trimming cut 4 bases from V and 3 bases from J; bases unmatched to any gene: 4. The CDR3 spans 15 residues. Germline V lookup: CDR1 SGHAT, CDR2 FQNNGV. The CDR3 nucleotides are TGTGCCAGCAGCTCCCACAGGGGGGACACCGGGGAGCTGTTTTTT. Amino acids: CASSSHRGDTGELFF. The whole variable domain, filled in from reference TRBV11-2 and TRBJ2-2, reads EAGVAQSPRYKIIEKRQSVAFWCNPISGHATLYWYQQILGQGPKLLIQFQNNGVVDDSQLPKDRFSAERLKGVDSTLKIQPAKLEDSAVYLCASSSHRGDTGELFFGEGSRLTVL.

CDR3 in DNA: TGCGCCAGCAGCTTCGAAGAGAGACTAAGCACAGATACGCAGTATTTT. Its protein is CASSFEERLSTDTQYF. This sequence joins TRBV5-1 and TRBJ2-3; D perhaps matches TRBD2 (5 bases). The germline V and J ends were trimmed by 2 bases and 0 bases, with 13 bases remaining between them. The CDR3 extends over 16 amino acids. Germline-derived CDR1 and CDR2 are SGHRS and YFSETQ.